This T cell receptor beta chain originates from a study of cytomegalovirus exposure and HLA in healthy donors (dated by TCRdb to the late 2010s). About the full investigation: According to an earlier analysis of a few hundred of the donors, 200 million or so T cells yielded roughly 110 million unique TCR beta sequences and about 300 Gb of sequence data. An early release that covered fewer than 750 HLA-typed donors contained approximately 290 gigabases of sequencing data and tens of millions of unique TCR sequences. Among the roughly 400 genotyped donors, around 81% belonged to the genetic ancestry cluster associated with self-reported Caucasian donors. The study aimed to test whether cataloging public T cell receptors could reveal signatures of past pathogen exposure. The study profiled the T cell repertoires of about 640 subjects by immunosequencing and related them to cytomegalovirus serostatus. A separate validation cohort of approximately 120 different subjects was used in addition to the roughly 720-subject first cohort. The study combined high-throughput TCR immunosequencing, statistical association of individual TCRs with disease status, and machine learning to predict cytomegalovirus infection status. To study patterns of TCR occurrence, a later analysis re-analyzed previously published TCR beta repertoires from 500 to 850 donors and added high-resolution HLA genotyping. The later analysis used no new phenotypic data to find candidate immune exposures, relying instead on TCR beta sequences and their occurrence across donors. An earlier analysis of 587 of the donors used high-throughput TCR beta sequencing to judge whether each TCR beta V gene segment behaved as functional or pseudogenic. Donor age, sex, ethnicity and CMV serostatus were collected together with the repertoire data. A later genetic analysis took genome-wide SNP genotypes for about three fifths of the 666 donors and used that subset as a discovery cohort. All discovery cohort repertoires had been generated on a single sequencing platform. HLA typing included class I and class II loci at four-digit resolution. The number of donors typed differed by locus, with about 629-640 for A, B, C, DRB1 and DQB1, around 500 for DQA1, over 600 for DPA1, and some 440 for DPB1. Because of strong linkage in the cohort, a handful of DR-DQ haplotypes were treated as single units for association and clustering. Across some 400 genotyped donors of the cohort, an average of roughly 250,000 unique TCR beta nucleotide sequences per donor were sequenced, and around 20% of those sequences were non-productive. What the study reported, not specific to this receptor: In an earlier analysis of approximately 600 of the donors, most TCR beta V segments were observed in productive rearrangements about 90% or about 30% of the time, broadly matching IMGT annotations. Compared with equally common non-associated chains, HLA-associated TCR beta chains in a later analysis were more clonally expanded and had lower generation probabilities. Because the 87-base-pair reads could not distinguish some IMGT-functional V segments, including TRBV6-2 and TRBV6-3, those segments were excluded. In the study, 164 TCR beta chains were listed as associated with cytomegalovirus. Linkage disequilibrium might explain the correlated functional status among segregating V segments, but an unknown experimental factor could not be excluded. Only TCR beta chains were sequenced in this cohort, and the absence of alpha or paired-chain data limited detectable features. The classifier was reported to diagnose cytomegalovirus status with high specificity and sensitivity in both the original cohort and the validation cohort. Approximately 16 rarely observed V segments, including chromosome 9 orphons, were excluded from the earlier analysis of about 610 of the donors because counts were too low. Specific HLA alleles were associated with about 17,000 TCR beta sequences at a false discovery rate of 0.05 in a later analysis. A further reported finding was that TCR beta sequences accurately predicted the HLA-A and HLA-B alleles for most subjects in the first cohort. A group of highly shared sequence variants was considered likely to be a technical artifact of the sequencing pipeline. According to a later analysis, TCR association rates differed among HLA loci, with DRB1 alleles showing the most associated TCRs and HLA-C alleles showing the fewest. The authors suggested that the approach could potentially be extended to other disease states and immunological phenotypes. An association between a missense DCLRE1C variant and V-gene and J-gene trimming of TCR beta chains was found in a later genetic analysis and replicated in an independent cohort. Across donors, most TCR sequences were observed very rarely, whereas some public TCRs were present in many individuals. Presence/absence analyses assumed roughly uniform sequencing depth across donors, an assumption that may not hold. Strong co-occurrence of HLA alleles, especially DR and DQ, made assigning TCR associations to individual alleles difficult. In vitro tests confirmed that a few of the cytomegalovirus-associated TCR beta chains recognize cytomegalovirus antigens. In a later analysis, several top co-occurrence clusters were reported to appear linked to parvovirus B19, influenza, CMV and Epstein-Barr virus. Most CMV-associated TCR beta chains appeared to be HLA-restricted in a later analysis, and the HLA associations seemed to be driven largely by CMV exposure. CMV serostatus was the only immune exposure information available for the cohort. HLA typing was unavailable for some donors at each locus, so association tests used only the typed subset. In a later genetic analysis, fewer N-insertions in productive TCRs were reported among donors in an Asian-associated ancestry cluster than the roughly 700-donor mean.

The library relied on the immunoSEQ multiplex PCR assay. For the multiplex PCR, a mixture combining 60 forward primers for TCR Vbeta segments and 13 reverse primers for TCR Jbeta segments was used. Amplification of the CDR3 region of rearranged TCR beta genes was performed with a multiplex PCR assay on genomic DNA. The amplified TCR beta libraries were sequenced on the Illumina HiSeq System as 87-base-pair reads. The authors processed their data as follows. A later analysis tallied tens of millions of unique TCR beta chains across the 610 or so repertoires, and about 12 million of those chains were shared by two or more donors. Raw reads were error-corrected and collapsed into unique sequences with a nearest-neighbor algorithm that merged closely related sequences to remove PCR and sequencing errors. To assign V, D and J gene segments, CDR3 sequences were aligned to IMGT reference sequences. Each retained sequence needed at least a six-nucleotide match to both a V gene segment and a J gene segment. Rearrangements were classified as productive when the CDR3 lacked stop codons and remained in frame with V and J, and all other rearrangements were classified as non-productive. Following IMGT convention, CDR3 was defined as the stretch from the second conserved V-encoded cysteine up to the conserved J-encoded phenylalanine. In an earlier analysis of just under 600 of the donors, sequences lacking an unambiguous match to a single V gene segment were excluded. In an earlier analysis of some 590 of the donors, a V segment was called functional when productive rearrangements were above 56.7%, and segregating when the standard deviation between donors exceeded 5%. To diagnose cytomegalovirus status from the catalog of TCR beta chain sequences, a statistical classification framework was built. A later analysis assigned V and J genes by comparing TCR nucleotide sequences with IMGT/GENE-DB human TR gene sequences. The TCRdist pipeline was used in a later analysis to assign CDR3 sequences and most-parsimonious VDJ recombination scenarios. A later analysis defined each TCR beta chain by its CDR3 amino acid sequence plus V-gene family, and excluded reads lacking a unique V-gene family. In a later analysis, several hundred highly shared, low-generation-probability nucleotide sequences were removed to address suspected cross-contamination and a sequencing artifact. In a later analysis, a clonal expansion index was calculated for each public chain from normalized within-repertoire ranks of inferred template counts. Generation probabilities in a later analysis came from a VDJ recombination model fitted to out-of-frame rearrangements, and those results were checked against IGoR. In a later analysis, hypergeometric tests were used to score TCR-TCR, TCR-HLA and TCR-CMV co-occurrence, with a repertoire-size bias correction applied to TCR pairs. False discovery rates were estimated in a later analysis by permuting HLA or CMV assignments 20 times. In a later analysis, co-occurring TCRs were grouped using DBSCAN, with TCRdist sequence similarity added in when clustering inside HLA-allele-positive subsets. Repertoires with fewer than 30,000 or more than 120,000 public chains were left out of co-occurrence clustering, as were a handful of repertoires with anomalous nucleotide sharing. TCRdb took this table from immuneACCESS and kept in-frame rearrangements with V and J called. Such tables lack part of the clones; where checked against another copy, unresolved V genes explain under half of the gap, and the rest is unexplained. V, J and clone size are those of that table, while D and trimming were read from the DNA. In all, the sample holds around 120,000 clones, and approximately 81% of those were seen once. The ten most abundant clones make up approximately 2% of the sample.

V drops 4 bases and J drops 5 bases, leaving 19 bases in between. Via the germline V gene, CDR1 is SGHRS and CDR2 YFSETQ. Including cysteine and phenylalanine, the CDR3 has 16 amino acids. Of all the DNA, just the CDR3 is kept, 48 bases in frame from base 1. On this clone itself: The clone's antigen remains unknown. Base qualities were left out, and no much larger clone turns up one base away.

The cohort comprised several hundred healthy bone marrow donors. Cohort members were all nominally healthy when sampled, although unrecorded immune exposures were likely present. The donor was CMV seronegative and was included in the group of under 450 seronegative cohort members. Every donor gave a peripheral blood sample, and the peripheral blood mononuclear cells from that sample were used for TCR beta sequencing. Genomic DNA extraction from the blood cell samples was performed with the Qiagen DNeasy Blood Extraction Kit. The TCR originated in a man between 18 and 35 years old in good health and CMV-seronegative. This chain joins TRBV5-1 to TRBJ1-3; the D gene cannot be resolved reliably. The sample taken for sequencing was PBMCs. The CDR3 reads as follows: CASSLYPGSSRNTIYF. In nucleotide form, the sequence is TGCGCCAGCAGCCTCTACCCAGGATCTTCGAGAAACACCATATATTTT.